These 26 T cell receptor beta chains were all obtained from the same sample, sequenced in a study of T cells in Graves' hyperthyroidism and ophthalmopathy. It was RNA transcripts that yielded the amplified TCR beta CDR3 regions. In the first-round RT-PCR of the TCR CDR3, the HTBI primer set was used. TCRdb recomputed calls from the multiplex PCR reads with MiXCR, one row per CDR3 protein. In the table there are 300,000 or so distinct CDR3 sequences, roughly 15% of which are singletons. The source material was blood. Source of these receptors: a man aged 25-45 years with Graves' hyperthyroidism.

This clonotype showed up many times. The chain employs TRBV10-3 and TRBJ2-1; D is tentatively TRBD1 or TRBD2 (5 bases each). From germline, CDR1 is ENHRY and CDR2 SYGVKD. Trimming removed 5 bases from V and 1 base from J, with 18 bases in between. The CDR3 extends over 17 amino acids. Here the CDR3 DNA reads TGTGCCATCAGTCGGGACGGCTCAGTAGTATCCTACAATGAGCAGTTCTTC. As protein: CAISRDGSVVSYNEQFF.

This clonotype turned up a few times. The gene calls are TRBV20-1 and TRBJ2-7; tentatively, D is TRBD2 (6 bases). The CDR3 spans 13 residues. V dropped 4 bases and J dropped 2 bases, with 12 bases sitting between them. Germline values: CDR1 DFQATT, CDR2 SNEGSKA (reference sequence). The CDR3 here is CSATGGTTYEQYF. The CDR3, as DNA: TGCAGTGCTACTGGCGGGACCACCTACGAGCAGTACTTC.

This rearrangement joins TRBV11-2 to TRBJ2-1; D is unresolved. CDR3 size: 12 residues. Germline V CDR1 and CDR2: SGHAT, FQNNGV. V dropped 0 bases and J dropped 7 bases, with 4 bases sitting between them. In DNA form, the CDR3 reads TGTGCCAGCAGCTTAGAAGGTAATGAGCAGTTCTTC. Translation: CASSLEGNEQFF.

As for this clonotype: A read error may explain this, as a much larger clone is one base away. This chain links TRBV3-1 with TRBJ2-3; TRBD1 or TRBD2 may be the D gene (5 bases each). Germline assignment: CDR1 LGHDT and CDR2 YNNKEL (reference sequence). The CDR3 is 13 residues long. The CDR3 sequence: CASSQRGTDRQYF. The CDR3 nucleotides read TGTGCCAGCAGCCAACGGGGCACAGATAGGCAGTATTTT.

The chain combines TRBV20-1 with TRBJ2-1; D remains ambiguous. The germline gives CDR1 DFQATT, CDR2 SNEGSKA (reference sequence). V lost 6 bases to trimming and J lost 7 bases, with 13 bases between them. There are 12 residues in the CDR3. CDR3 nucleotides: TGCAGTGCCAATAAGTGGGGAAATGAGCAGTTCTTC. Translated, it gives CSANKWGNEQFF.

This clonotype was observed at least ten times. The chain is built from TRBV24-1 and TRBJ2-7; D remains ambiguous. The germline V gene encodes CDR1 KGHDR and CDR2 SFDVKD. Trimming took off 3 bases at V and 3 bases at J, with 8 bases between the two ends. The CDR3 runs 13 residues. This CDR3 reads CATSDPPLYEQYF. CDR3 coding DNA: TGTGCCACCAGTGATCCCCCCCTCTACGAGCAGTACTTC.

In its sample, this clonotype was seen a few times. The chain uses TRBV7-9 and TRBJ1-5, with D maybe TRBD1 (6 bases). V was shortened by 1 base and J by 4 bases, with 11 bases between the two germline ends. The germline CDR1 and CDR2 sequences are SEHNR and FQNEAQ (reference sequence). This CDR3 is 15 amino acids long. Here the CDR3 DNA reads TGTGCCAGCAGCTTAGAGGGACACAAAAATCAGCCCCAGCATTTT. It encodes CASSLEGHKNQPQHF. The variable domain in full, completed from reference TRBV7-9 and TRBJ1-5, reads DTGVSQNPRHKITKRGQNVTFRCDPISEHNRLYWYRQTLGQGPEFLTYFQNEAQLEKSRLLSDRFSAERPKGSFSTLEIQRTEQGDSAMYLCASSLEGHKNQPQHFGDGTRLSIL.

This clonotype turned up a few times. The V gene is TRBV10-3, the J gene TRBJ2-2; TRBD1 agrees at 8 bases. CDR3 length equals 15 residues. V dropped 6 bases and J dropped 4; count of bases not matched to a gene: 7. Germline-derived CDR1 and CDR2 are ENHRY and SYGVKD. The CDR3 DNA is TGTGCCATCAGGCCTGGGACAGGCGGCACCGGGGAGCTGTTTTTT. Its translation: CAIRPGTGGTGELFF.

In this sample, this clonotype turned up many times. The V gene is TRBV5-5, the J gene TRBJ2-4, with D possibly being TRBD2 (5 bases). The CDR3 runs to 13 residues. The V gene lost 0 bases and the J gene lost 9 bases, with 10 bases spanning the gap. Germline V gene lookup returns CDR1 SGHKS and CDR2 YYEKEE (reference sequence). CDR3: CASSLASAGIQYF. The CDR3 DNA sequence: TGTGCCAGCAGCTTGGCCAGCGCGGGCATTCAGTACTTC.

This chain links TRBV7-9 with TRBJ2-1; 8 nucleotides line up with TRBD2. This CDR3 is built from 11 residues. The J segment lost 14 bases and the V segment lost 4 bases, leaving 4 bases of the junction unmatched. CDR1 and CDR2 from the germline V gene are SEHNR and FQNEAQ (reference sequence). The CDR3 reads CASSSGTSEFF. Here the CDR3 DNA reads TGTGCCAGCAGCTCGGGGACTAGTGAGTTCTTC.

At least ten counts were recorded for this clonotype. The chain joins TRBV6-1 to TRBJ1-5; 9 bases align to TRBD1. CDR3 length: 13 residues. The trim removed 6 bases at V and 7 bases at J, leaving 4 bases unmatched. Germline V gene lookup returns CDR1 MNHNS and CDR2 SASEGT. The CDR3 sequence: CASSPQGAQPQHF. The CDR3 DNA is TGTGCCAGCAGCCCACAGGGGGCGCAGCCCCAGCATTTT.

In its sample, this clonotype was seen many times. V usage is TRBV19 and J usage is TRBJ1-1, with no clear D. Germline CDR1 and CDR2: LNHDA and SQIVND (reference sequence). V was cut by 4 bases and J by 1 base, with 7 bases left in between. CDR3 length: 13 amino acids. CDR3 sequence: CASSRVGNTEAFF. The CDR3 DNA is TGTGCCAGTAGTAGAGTGGGGAACACTGAAGCTTTCTTT.

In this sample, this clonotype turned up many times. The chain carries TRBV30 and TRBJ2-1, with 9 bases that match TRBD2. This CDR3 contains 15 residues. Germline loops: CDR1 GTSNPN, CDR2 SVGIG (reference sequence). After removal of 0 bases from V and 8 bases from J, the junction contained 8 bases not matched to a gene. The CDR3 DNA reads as TGTGCCTGGAGTGTACAGTGGGTAGCGGGAGATGAGCAGTTCTTC. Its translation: CAWSVQWVAGDEQFF.

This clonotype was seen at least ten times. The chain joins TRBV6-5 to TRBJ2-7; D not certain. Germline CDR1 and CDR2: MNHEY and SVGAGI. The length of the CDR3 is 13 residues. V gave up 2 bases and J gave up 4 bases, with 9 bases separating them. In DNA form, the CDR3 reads TGTGCCAGCAGTTACACCAATGGATACGAGCAGTACTTC. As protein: CASSYTNGYEQYF.

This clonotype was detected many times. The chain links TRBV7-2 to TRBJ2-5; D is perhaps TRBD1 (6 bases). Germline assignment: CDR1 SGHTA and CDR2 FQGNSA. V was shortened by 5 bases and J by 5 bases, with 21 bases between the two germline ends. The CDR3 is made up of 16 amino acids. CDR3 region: CASSPYSILRGETQYF. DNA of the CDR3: TGTGCCAGCAGCCCATACAGTATTTTAAGGGGGGAGACCCAGTACTTC.

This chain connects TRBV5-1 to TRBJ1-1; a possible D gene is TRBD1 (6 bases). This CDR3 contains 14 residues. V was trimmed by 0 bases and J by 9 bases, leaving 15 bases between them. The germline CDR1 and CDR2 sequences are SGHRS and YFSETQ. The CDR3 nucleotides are TGCGCCAGCAGCTTGGGGCAGGGGCCCTGGAAAGCTTTCTTT. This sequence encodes CASSLGQGPWKAFF. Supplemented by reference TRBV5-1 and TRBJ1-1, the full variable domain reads KAGVTQTPRYLIKTRGQQVTLSCSPISGHRSVSWYQQTPGQGLQFLFEYFSETQRNKGNFPGRFSGRQFSNSRSEMNVSTLELGDSALYLCASSLGQGPWKAFFGQGTRLTVV.

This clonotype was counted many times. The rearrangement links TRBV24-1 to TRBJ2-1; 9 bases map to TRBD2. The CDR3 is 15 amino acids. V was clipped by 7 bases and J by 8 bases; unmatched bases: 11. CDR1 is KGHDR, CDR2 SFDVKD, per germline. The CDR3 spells CATRGSGRPLHEQFF. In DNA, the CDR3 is TGTGCCACCAGGGGGAGCGGGAGGCCTCTCCATGAGCAGTTCTTC.

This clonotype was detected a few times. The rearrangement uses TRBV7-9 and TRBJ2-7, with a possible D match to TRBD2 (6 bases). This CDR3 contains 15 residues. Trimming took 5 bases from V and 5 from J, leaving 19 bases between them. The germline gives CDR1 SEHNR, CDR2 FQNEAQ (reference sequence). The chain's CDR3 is CASSADSTSSHEQYF. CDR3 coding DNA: TGTGCCAGCAGCGCTGATTCTACTAGCAGTCACGAGCAGTACTTC.

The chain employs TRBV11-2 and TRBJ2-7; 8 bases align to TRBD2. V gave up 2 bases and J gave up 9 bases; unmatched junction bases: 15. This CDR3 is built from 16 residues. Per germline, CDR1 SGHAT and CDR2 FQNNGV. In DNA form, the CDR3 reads TGTGCCAGCAGCTTATTCTTCATCGGGAGGGCCGTTGGGCAGTACTTC. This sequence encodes CASSLFFIGRAVGQYF.

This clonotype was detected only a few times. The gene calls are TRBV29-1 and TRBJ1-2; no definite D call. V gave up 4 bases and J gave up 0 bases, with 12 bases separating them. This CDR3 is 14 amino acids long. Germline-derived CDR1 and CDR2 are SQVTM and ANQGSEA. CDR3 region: CSVGAETTNYGYTF. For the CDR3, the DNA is TGCAGCGTTGGGGCAGAGACAACTAACTATGGCTACACCTTC. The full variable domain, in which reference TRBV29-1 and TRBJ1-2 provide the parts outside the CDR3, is SAVISQKPSRDICQRGTSLTIQCQVDSQVTMMFWYRQQPGQSLTLIATANQGSEATYESGFVIDKFPISRPNLTFSTLTVSNMSPEDSSIYLCSVGAETTNYGYTFGSGTRLTVV.

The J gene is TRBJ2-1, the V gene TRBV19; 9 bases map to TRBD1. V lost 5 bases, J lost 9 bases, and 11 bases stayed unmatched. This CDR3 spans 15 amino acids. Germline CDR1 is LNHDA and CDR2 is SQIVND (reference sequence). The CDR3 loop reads CASSWDREFPGEQFF. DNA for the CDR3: TGTGCCAGTAGTTGGGACAGGGAGTTCCCCGGTGAGCAGTTCTTC. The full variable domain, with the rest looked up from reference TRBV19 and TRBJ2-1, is DGGITQSPKYLFRKEGQNVTLSCEQNLNHDAMYWYRQDPGQGLRLIYYSQIVNDFQKGDIAEGYSVSREKKESFPLTVTSAQKNPTAFYLCASSWDREFPGEQFFGPGTRLTVL.

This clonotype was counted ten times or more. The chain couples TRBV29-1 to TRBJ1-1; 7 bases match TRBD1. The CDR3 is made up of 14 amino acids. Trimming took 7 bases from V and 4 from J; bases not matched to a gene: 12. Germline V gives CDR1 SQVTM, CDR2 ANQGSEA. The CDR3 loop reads CSALRQGGFTEAFF. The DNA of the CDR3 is TGCAGCGCTCTGAGACAGGGAGGTTTCACTGAAGCTTTCTTT.

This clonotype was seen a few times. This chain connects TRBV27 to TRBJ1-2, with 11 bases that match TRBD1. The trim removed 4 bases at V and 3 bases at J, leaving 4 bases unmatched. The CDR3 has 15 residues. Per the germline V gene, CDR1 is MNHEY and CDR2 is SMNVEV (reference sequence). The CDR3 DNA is TGTGCCAGCAGTTCCCGGGACAGGGGGTACTATGGCTACACCTTC. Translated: CASSSRDRGYYGYTF.

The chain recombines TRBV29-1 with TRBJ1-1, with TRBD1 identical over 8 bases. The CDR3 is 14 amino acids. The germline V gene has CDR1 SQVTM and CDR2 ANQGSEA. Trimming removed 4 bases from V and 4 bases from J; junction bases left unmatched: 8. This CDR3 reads CSVVTGGMGTEAFF. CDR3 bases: TGCAGCGTTGTAACAGGGGGAATGGGCACTGAAGCTTTCTTT.

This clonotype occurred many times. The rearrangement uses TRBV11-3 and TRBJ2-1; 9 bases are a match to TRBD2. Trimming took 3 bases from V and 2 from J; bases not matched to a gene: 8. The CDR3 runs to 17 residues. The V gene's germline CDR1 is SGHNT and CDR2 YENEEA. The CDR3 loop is CASSFVTSGTTYNEQFF. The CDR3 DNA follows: TGTGCCAGCAGCTTCGTGACTAGCGGCACTACCTACAATGAGCAGTTCTTC.

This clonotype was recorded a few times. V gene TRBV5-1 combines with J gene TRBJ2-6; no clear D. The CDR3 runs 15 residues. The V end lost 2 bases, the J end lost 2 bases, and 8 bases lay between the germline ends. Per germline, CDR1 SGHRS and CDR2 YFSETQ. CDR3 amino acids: CASSFQRTGANVLTF. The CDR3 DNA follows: TGCGCCAGCAGCTTCCAAAGAACTGGGGCCAACGTCCTGACTTTC.